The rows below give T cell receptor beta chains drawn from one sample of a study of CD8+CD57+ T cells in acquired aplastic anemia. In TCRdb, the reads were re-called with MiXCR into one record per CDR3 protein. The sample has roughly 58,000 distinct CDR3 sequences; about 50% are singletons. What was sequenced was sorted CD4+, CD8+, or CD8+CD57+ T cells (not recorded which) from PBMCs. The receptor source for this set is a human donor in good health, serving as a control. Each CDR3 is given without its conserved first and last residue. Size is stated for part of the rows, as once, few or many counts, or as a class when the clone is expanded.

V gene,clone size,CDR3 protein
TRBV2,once,ASSLGQGWGNTIY
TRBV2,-,ASSEELSSYNEQF
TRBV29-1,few,SVVGGSGANVLT
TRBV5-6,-,ASSWGPGELF
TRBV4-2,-,ASSQEFADRVPPLH
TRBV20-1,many,SALPSGGDTDTQY
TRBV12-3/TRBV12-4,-,ASDSAGGETQY
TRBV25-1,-,ASDRGQQGQETQY
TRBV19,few,AVGYEQY
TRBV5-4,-,ASSLDKGLAGAGGTEQF